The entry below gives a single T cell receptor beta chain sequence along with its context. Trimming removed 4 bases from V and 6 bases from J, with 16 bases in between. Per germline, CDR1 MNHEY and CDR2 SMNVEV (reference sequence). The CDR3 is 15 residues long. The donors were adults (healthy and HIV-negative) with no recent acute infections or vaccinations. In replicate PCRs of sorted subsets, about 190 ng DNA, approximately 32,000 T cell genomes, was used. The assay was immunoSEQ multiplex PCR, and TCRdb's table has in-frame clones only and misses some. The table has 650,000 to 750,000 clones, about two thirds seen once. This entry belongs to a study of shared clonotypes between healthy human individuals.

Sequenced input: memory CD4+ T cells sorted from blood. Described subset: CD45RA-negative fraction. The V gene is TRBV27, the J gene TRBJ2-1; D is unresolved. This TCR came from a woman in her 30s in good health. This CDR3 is CASSYPRSSFNEQFF. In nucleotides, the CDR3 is TGTGCCAGCAGTTACCCTCGGTCTAGTTTCAATGAGCAGTTCTTC.